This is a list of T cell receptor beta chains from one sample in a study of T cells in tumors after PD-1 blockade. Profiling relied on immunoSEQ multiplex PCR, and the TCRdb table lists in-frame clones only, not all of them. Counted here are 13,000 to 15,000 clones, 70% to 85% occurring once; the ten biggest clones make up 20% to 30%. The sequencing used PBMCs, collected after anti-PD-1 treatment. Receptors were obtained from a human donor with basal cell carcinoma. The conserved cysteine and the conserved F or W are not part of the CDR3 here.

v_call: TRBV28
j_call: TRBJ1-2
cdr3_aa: ASDDRGLYGYT

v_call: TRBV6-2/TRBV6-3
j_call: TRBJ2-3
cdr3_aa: ASSRAGSASSTDTQY

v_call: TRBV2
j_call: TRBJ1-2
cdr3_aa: ASSLYDILSDGYT

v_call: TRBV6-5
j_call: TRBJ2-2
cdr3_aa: ASGRAGELF

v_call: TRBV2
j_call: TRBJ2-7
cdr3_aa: ASTTDGYEQY

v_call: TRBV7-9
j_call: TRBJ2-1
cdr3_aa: ASTQGGWNNEQF

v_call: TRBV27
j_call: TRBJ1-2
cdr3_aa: ASSLERGGGYT

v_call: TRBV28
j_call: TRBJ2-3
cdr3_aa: ASSKRVLRTDTQY

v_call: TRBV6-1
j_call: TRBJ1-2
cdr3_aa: ASSETGRAGQDGYT

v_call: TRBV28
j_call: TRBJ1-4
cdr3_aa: ASSLVTGEDGEKLF

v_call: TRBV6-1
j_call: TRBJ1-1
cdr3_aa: ASSPIMNTEAF

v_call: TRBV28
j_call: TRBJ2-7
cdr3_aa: ASFPGTNSYEQY

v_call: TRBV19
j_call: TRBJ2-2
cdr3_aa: ASSITRGMGTGELF

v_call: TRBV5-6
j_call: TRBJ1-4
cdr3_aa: ASSLITSQLGEKLF

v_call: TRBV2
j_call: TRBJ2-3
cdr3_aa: ASSERDTQY

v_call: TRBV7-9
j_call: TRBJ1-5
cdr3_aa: ASSADGGQPQH

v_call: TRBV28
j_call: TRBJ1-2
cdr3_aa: ASRLGTGEVGYT

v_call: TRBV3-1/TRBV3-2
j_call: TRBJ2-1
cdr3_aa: ASSQVSSYNEQF

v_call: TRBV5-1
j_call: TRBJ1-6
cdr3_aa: ASSFNRGVNSPLH

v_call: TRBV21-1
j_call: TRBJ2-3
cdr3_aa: ASSRQTGGNGDTQY

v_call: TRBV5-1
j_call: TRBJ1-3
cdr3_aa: ASSLEGTGGAGTIY

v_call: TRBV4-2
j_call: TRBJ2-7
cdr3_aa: ASSQDLVVSSYEQY